Included here is one T cell receptor (beta chain) sequence, with context. The antigen this receptor binds is unknown. It has no much larger one-base neighbor in the sample; base qualities were not kept. Patients with autoimmune disease history or receiving systemic immunosuppression were excluded from the trial. Peripheral blood for TCR sequencing was drawn from every dose cohort at baseline, at cycle 4 day 1 and at cycle 7 day 1. Samples came from an open-label, multicenter, first-in-human phase I dose-escalation trial of ivuxolimab. Adults with locally advanced or metastatic head and neck squamous cell, hepatocellular, melanoma or renal cell carcinoma were enrolled in the trial. CD4+ and CD8+ T cells were sorted separately from peripheral blood before TCR sequencing. This sample is drawn from a study of OX40 agonist ivuxolimab in advanced cancers. With regard to the full study: The costimulatory receptor OX40 (CD134) was targeted by ivuxolimab, a fully human IgG2 agonistic monoclonal antibody. Intravenous ivuxolimab was administered to patients every 2 weeks at six dose levels: 0.01, 0.1, 0.3, 1.5, 3 and 10 mg/kg. Of the approximately 50 dose-escalation patients, hepatocellular carcinoma was present in around 19, melanoma in around 15, renal cell carcinoma in 9 and head and neck cancer in 9. In the dose-escalation cohort, approximately 82% of patients were male, and the mean age was around 60 years with a range of roughly 23 to 79. Patients were allowed to have had prior anti-PD-1, anti-PD-L1 or anti-CTLA-4 therapy, and around 37% of the dose-escalation patients had previously received checkpoint inhibitors. Partial responses occurred in three dose-escalation patients, of whom one had hepatocellular carcinoma and two had cutaneous melanoma. The purpose of peripheral TCRbeta sequencing was to test whether ivuxolimab changed TCR sequence diversity and led to clonal T-cell expansion. The paper describes the monotherapy dose-escalation part (N ≈ 49 patients) of the phase I trial of ivuxolimab.

To sequence the TCRbeta CDR3 region, genomic DNA was isolated from the sorted cells. TCRbeta CDR3 regions were sequenced using the immunoSEQ Assay. TCRdb took over this immuneACCESS table, retaining in-frame rearrangements with V and J assigned. Such tables are incomplete; in checked studies, under half of the missing clones stem from an unresolved V gene, and the remainder is unexplained. This sample holds fewer than 80,000 clones; roughly nine tenths were observed only once. Of the sample, around 6% falls within the top ten clones. CDR1 and CDR2, per the germline V gene (reference sequence), are SEHNR and FQNEAQ. The CDR3 spans 16 residues, from the cysteine through the phenylalanine. Only the CDR3 portion is preserved as DNA: 48 bases, with reading frame beginning at the first base. Cut back by 5 bases and 0 bases, the V and J ends lie 17 bases apart. What the work shows at the level of the full study, not this receptor alone: In partial responders in the 0.1-3.0 mg/kg groups, normalized peripheral clonal expansion was found to be among the lowest, especially among CD8+ T cells. After ivuxolimab, more expanded clones were found on average in CD8+ T cells than in CD4+ T cells. At doses from 0.1 to 3.0 mg/kg, clonal expansion was seen in both CD4+ and CD8+ blood T cells between baseline and week 6. Which antigens the clonally expanded peripheral T cells were specific for was not determined. Low levels of normalized T-cell clonal expansion were also shown by some nonresponding patients.

The sample here was CD4+ or CD8+ T cells sorted from blood, taken in a trial of the OX40 agonist ivuxolimab. The receptor was isolated from an adult with an advanced solid tumor such as melanoma, head and neck, liver or kidney cancer. The chain uses TRBV7-9 and TRBJ2-7, with the D gene not confidently named. CDR3 region: CASSHYAVVSSYEQYF. The DNA is TGTGCCAGCAGCCACTACGCAGTGGTGAGCTCCTACGAGCAGTACTTC.